This T cell receptor beta chain stems from a study of cytomegalovirus exposure and HLA in healthy donors. On the study more broadly: Early released data had 65 million to 100 million unique TCRs, all coming from HLA-typed donors. Study-wide points: Across donors, presence/absence analyses took sequencing depth to be roughly uniform. Three chains tied to CMV proved CMV antigen-specific in vitro.

The germline V gene has CDR1 MNHEY and CDR2 SVGAGI. The CDR3 has 16 amino acids. V lost 2 bases and J lost 7; bases outside the gene matches: 13. The PCR was carried out with 60 Vbeta primers and 13 Jbeta primers. This table comes from immunoSEQ multiplex PCR, and its TCRdb copy is limited to in-frame clones, with some not included. Of 62,000 or so clones listed, around 87% are singletons. To note about this clone: Its antigen is unknown.

The source is a man younger than 30 in good health and CMV-seronegative. Sequenced material: PBMCs. The chain joins TRBV6-5 to TRBJ1-1; 7 bases line up with TRBD1. CDR3 nucleotides: TGTGCCAGCAGTTACACAACCACTGACAGGGAGATTGAAGCTTTCTTT. It translates to CASSYTTTDREIEAFF.